This TCR beta chain was profiled in a study of T cells after posttransplantation cyclophosphamide. Whole-study findings and limits: Tissue-infiltrating T cells from skin or gut overlapped little with blood T cells. Recipient CMV seropositivity and CMV reactivation strongly tracked TRB clonality.

In regard to this clone: What it recognizes is unknown.

The CDR3 runs to 15 residues. Germline CDR1 and CDR2: LNHDA and SQIVND (reference sequence). Trimming stripped 6 bases from V and 0 bases from J, with 14 bases between. On the day of bone marrow donation, the related graft donor provided peripheral blood. Profiling relied on immunoSEQ multiplex PCR, and the TCRdb table lists in-frame clones only, not all of them. The sample carries fewer than 55,000 clones, 94% recorded once. The chain is built from TRBV19 and TRBJ1-2; D may be TRBD1 (5 bases). The specimen was PBMCs. This clonotype originated in a woman younger than 45 in good health and a related stem cell transplant donor. The CDR3 sequence: CASRPQGGTNYGYTF. As DNA, the CDR3 is TGTGCCAGTAGGCCTCAGGGTGGGACTAACTATGGCTACACCTTC.